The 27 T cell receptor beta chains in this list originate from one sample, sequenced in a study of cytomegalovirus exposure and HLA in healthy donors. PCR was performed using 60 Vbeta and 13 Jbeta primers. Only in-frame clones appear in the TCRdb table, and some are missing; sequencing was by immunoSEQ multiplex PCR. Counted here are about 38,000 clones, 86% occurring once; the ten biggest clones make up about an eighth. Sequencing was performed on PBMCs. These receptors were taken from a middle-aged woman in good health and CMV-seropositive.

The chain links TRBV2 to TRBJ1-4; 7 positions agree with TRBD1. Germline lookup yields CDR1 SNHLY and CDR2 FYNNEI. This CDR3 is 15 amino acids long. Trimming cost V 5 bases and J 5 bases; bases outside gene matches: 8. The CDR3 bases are TGTGCCAGCAGTCGCTCGGGACAGAGAAATGAAAAACTGTTTTTT. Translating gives CASSRSGQRNEKLFF.

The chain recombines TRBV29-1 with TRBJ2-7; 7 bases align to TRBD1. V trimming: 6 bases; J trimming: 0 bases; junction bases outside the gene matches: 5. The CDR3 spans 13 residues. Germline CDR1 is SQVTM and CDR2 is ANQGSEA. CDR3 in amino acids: CSVRQGSSYEQYF. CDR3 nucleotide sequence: TGCAGCGTGAGACAGGGAAGCTCCTACGAGCAGTACTTC.

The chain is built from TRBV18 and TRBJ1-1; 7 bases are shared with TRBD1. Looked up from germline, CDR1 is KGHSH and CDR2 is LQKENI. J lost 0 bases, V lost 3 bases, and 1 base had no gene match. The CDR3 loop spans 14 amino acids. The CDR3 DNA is TGTGCCAGCTCACCCGGGACAGTGAACACTGAAGCTTTCTTT. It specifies CASSPGTVNTEAFF. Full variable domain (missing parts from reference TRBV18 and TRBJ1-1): NAGVMQNPRHLVRRRGQEARLRCSPMKGHSHVYWYRQLPEEGLKFMVYLQKENIIDESGMPKERFSAEFPKEGPSILRIQQVVRGDSAAYFCASSPGTVNTEAFFGQGTRLTVV.

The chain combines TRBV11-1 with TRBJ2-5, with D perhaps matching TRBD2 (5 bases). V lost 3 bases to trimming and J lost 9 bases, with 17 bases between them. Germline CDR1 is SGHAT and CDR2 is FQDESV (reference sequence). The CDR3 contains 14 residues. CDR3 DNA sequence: TGTGCCAGCAGCTTCAGGACTTCAAGAGACCCCCAGTACTTC. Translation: CASSFRTSRDPQYF. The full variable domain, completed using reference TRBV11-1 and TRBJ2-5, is EAEVAQSPRYKITEKSQAVAFWCDPISGHATLYWYRQILGQGPELLVQFQDESVVDDSQLPKDRFSAERLKGVDSTLKIQPAELGDSAMYLCASSFRTSRDPQYFGPGTRLLVL.

The CDR3: CASIKGGGLGHEQYF. DNA of the CDR3: TGTGCCAGCATCAAAGGGGGGGGCCTCGGACACGAGCAGTACTTC. The rearrangement links TRBV6-1 to TRBJ2-5; D perhaps matches TRBD2 (7 bases). The J call may be mistaken, given a closer DNA end match to TRBJ2-7. This CDR3 contains 15 residues. CDR1 and CDR2 (germline): MNHNS, SASEGT.

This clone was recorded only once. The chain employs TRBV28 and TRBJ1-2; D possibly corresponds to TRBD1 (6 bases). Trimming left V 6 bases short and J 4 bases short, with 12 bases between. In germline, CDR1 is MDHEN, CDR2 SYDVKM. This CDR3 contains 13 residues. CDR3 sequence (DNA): TGTGCCAGCAGGTTTGGACAGCGCTATGGCTACACCTTC. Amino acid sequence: CASRFGQRYGYTF.

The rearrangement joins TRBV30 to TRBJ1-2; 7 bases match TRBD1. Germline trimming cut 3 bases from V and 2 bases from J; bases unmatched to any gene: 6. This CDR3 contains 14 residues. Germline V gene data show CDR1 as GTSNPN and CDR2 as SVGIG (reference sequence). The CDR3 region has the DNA TGTGCCTGGAGCCTACAGACAGGGAACTATGGCTACACCTTC. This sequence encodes CAWSLQTGNYGYTF.

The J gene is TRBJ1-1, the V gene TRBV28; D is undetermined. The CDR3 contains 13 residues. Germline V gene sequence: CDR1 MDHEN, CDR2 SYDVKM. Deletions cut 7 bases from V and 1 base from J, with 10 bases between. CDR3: CASNAFWNTEAFF. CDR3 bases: TGTGCCAGCAACGCGTTCTGGAACACTGAAGCTTTCTTT.

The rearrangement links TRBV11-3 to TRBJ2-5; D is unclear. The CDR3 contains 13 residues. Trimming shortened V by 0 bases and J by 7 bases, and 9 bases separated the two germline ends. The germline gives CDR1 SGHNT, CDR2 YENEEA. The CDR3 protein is CASSLEVTGTQYF. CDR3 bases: TGTGCCAGCAGCTTAGAAGTGACGGGGACCCAGTACTTC.

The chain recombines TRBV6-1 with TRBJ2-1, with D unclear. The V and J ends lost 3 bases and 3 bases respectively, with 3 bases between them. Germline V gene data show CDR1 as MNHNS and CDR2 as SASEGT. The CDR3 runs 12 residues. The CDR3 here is CASSDNYNEQFF. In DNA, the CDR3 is TGTGCCAGCAGTGACAACTACAATGAGCAGTTCTTC.

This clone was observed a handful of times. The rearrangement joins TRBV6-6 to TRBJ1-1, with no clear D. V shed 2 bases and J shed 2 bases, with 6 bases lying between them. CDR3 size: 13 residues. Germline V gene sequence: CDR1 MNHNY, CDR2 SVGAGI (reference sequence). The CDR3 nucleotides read TGTGCCAGCAGTTACCATCCAAACACTGAAGCTTTCTTT. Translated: CASSYHPNTEAFF.

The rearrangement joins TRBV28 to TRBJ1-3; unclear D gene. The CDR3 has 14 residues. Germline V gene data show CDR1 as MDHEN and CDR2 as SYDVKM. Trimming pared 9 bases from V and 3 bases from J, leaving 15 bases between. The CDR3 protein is CASIAGLFGNTIYF. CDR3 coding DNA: TGTGCCAGTATTGCGGGGTTATTTGGAAACACCATATATTTT.

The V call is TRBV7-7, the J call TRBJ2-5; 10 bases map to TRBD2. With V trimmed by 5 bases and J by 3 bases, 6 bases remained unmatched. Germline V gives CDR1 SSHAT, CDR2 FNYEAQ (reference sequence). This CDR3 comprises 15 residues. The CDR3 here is CASSSGRVWEETQYF. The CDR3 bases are TGTGCCAGCAGCAGCGGGAGGGTCTGGGAAGAGACCCAGTACTTC.

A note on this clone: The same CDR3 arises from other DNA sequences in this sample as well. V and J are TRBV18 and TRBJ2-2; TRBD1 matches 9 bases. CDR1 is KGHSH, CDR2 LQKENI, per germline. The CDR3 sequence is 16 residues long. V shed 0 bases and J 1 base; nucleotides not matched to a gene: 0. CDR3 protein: CASSPPTGGNTGELFF. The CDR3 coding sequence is TGTGCCAGCTCACCACCGACAGGGGGGAACACCGGGGAGCTGTTTTTT.

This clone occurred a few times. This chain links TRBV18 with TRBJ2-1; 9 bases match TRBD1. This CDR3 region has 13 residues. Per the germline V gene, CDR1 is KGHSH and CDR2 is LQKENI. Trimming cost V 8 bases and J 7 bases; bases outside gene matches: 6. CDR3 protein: CASEDRGGNEQFF. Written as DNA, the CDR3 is TGTGCCAGCGAGGACAGGGGCGGGAATGAGCAGTTCTTC.

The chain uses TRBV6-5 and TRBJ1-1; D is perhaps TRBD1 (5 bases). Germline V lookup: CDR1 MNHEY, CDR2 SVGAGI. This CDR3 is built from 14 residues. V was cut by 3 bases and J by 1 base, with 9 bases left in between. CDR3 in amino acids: CASSYYGGNTEAFF. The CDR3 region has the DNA TGTGCCAGCAGTTATTACGGGGGGAACACTGAAGCTTTCTTT.

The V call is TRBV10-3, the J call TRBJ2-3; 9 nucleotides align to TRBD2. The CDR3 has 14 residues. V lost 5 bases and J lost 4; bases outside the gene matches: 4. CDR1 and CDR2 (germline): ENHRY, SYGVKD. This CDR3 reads CAISFGGGADTQYF. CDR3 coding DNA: TGTGCCATCAGTTTCGGCGGGGGGGCAGATACGCAGTATTTT.

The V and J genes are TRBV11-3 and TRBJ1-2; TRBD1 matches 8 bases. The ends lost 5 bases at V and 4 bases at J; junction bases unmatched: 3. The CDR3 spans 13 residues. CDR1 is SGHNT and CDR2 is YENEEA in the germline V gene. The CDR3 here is CASSQTGAYGYTF. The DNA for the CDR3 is TGTGCCAGCAGCCAGACAGGGGCCTATGGCTACACCTTC.

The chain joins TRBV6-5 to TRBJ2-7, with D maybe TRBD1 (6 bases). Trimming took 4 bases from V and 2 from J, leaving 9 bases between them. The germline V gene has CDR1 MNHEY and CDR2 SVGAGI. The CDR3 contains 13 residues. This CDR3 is CASSLGQTYEQYF. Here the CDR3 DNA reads TGTGCCAGCAGTTTAGGACAGACCTACGAGCAGTACTTC.

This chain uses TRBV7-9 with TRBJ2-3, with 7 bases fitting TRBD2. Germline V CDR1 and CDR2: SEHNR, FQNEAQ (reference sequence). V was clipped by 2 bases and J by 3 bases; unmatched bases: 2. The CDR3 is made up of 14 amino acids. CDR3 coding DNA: TGTGCCAGCAGCTTAATGGGGGGGACAGATACGCAGTATTTT. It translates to CASSLMGGTDTQYF.

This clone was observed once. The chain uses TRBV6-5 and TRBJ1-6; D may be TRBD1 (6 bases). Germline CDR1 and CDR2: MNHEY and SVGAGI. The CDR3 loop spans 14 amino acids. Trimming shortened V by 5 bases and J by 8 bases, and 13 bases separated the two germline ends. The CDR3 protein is CASSLRGSDSPLHF. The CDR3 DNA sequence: TGTGCCAGCAGTCTCAGGGGTAGCGATTCACCCCTCCACTTT.

This CDR3 reads CASSQEAADTDTQYF. The DNA of the CDR3 is TGTGCCAGCAGCCAGGAGGCAGCAGACACAGATACGCAGTATTTT. This sequence joins TRBV4-2 and TRBJ2-3; a weak D match, TRBD2 (5 bases). V lost 3 bases and J lost 2, with 12 bases in between. Germline V gives CDR1 LGHNA, CDR2 YNFKEQ. This CDR3 comprises 15 residues.

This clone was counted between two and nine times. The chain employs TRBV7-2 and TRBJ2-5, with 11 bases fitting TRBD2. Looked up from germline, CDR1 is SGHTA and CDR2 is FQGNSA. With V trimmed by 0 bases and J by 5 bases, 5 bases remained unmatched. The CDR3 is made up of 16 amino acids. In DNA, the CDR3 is TGTGCCAGCAGCTTAGCTAGCGGGGGGGCAATGGAGACCCAGTACTTC. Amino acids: CASSLASGGAMETQYF. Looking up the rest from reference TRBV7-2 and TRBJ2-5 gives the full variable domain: GAGVSQSPSNKVTEKGKDVELRCDPISGHTALYWYRQSLGQGLEFLIYFQGNSAPDKSGLPSDRFSAERTGGSVSTLTIQRTQQEDSAVYLCASSLASGGAMETQYFGPGTRLLVL.

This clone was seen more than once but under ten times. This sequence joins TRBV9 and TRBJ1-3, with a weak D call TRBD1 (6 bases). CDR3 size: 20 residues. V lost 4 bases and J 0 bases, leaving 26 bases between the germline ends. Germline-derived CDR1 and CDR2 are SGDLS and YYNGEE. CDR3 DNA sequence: TGTGCCAGCAGCTCCCCACCGGATAGGACAGCTTCCCACTCTGGAAACACCATATATTTT. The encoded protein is CASSSPPDRTASHSGNTIYF.

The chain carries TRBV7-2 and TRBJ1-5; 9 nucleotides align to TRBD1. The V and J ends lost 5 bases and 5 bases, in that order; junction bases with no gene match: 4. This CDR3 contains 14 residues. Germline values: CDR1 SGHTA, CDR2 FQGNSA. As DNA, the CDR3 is TGTGCCAGCAGCGTAGACAGGGGGTATCAGCCCCAGCATTTT. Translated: CASSVDRGYQPQHF.

CDR3 coding DNA: TGTGCCAGCAGTTACCCGGGACAGGGTAATGAAAAACTGTTTTTT. Translating gives CASSYPGQGNEKLFF. This sequence joins TRBV28 and TRBJ1-4; 9 bases map to TRBD1. The CDR3 covers 15 residues. CDR1 and CDR2 from the germline V gene are MDHEN and SYDVKM. V dropped 4 bases and J dropped 4; count of bases not matched to a gene: 4.

The CDR3 protein is CAISGTGEEGYTF. The CDR3 DNA sequence: TGTGCCATCAGTGGGACAGGGGAAGAGGGCTACACCTTC. The chain uses TRBV10-3 and TRBJ1-2, with 9 bases that match TRBD1. Germline-derived CDR1 and CDR2 are ENHRY and SYGVKD. The CDR3 contains 13 residues. The V segment lost 4 bases and the J segment 8 bases; nucleotides outside the gene matches: 5.